Detailed here is one T cell receptor (beta chain). These data belong to a study of cytomegalovirus exposure and HLA in healthy donors. Trimming removed 7 bases from V and 4 bases from J; junction bases left unmatched: 8. Germline V CDR1 and CDR2: SQVTM, ANQGSEA. CDR3 length equals 13 residues. Primers included in the PCR were 60 Vbeta and 13 Jbeta primers. Method: immunoSEQ multiplex PCR; TCRdb's copy keeps in-frame clones and lacks some. The data contain 110,000 or so clones, approximately 80% of them singletons. The clonotype was recovered from a man in his forties in good health and CMV-seropositive. The sample was PBMCs. The J gene is TRBJ2-3, the V gene TRBV29-1; 7 bases match TRBD1. Written as DNA, the CDR3 is TGCAGCGGGGGCCGGGACAGTTCAGATACGCAGTATTTT. It translates to CSGGRDSSDTQYF.